These 16 T cell receptor beta chains were sequenced from one sample in a study of naive and memory T cell subsets. The beta constant-region primer was an equimolar mix of two oligonucleotides covering TRBC1 and TRBC2. TCRdb redid the calling of the UMI-ligation and nested PCR reads with MiXCR, one entry per CDR3 protein. This table holds 100,000 or so distinct CDR3 sequences, about 7% found once. The sequenced sample was central memory CD4+ T cells from blood. The receptors come from a human donor in good health.

The chain employs TRBV5-5 and TRBJ2-1; 10 positions agree with TRBD2. V trimming: 4 bases; J trimming: 8 bases; junction bases outside the gene matches: 15. Per the germline V gene, CDR1 is SGHKS and CDR2 is YYEKEE (reference sequence). CDR3 length equals 17 residues. The CDR3 DNA reads TGTGCCAGCAGCCTAAGCGAGAGAGCGGGAGGGCCCTATGAGCAGTTCTTC. It translates to CASSLSERAGGPYEQFF.

V and J are TRBV6-2 or TRBV6-3 and TRBJ2-3; 10 bases fit TRBD2. Germline trimming cut 7 bases from V and 4 bases from J; bases unmatched to any gene: 8. Germline assignment: CDR1 MNHEY and CDR2 SVGEGT. The CDR3 is 15 residues long. This CDR3 reads CASKGSGRASDTQYF. CDR3 DNA: TGTGCCAGCAAGGGGAGCGGGAGGGCCTCAGATACGCAGTATTTT.

The genes are TRBV7-3 and TRBJ2-1; D might be TRBD2 (6 bases). The CDR3 extends over 14 amino acids. CDR1 SGHTA and CDR2 FQGTGA come from the germline V gene. Trimming shortened V by 2 bases and J by 5 bases, and 10 bases separated the two germline ends. DNA for the CDR3: TGTGCCAGCAGCTTACAAGCGGGCGACAATGAGCAGTTCTTC. Protein: CASSLQAGDNEQFF.

This clonotype was detected a few times. The V gene is TRBV2, the J gene TRBJ2-2; D is tentatively TRBD1 or TRBD2 (5 bases each). The CDR3 spans 13 residues. Germline V CDR1 and CDR2: SNHLY, FYNNEI. V was shortened by 7 bases and J by 6 bases, with 12 bases between the two germline ends. The chain's CDR3 is CASNKGTAGELFF. CDR3 bases: TGTGCCAGCAATAAAGGGACGGCCGGGGAGCTGTTTTTT.

The table lists this clonotype with a few counts. The chain uses TRBV6-6 and TRBJ1-3; perhaps TRBD1 as D (6 bases). The V and J ends lost 6 bases and 0 bases respectively, with 15 bases between them. This CDR3 spans 16 amino acids. The germline V gene encodes CDR1 MNHNY and CDR2 SVGAGI (reference sequence). CDR3 DNA: TGTGCCAGCAGAGAAACAGGGACCCTCTCTGGAAACACCATATATTTT. Amino acid sequence: CASRETGTLSGNTIYF.

This clonotype appeared many times. This chain links TRBV11-3 with TRBJ2-1; TRBD2 matches at 7 bases. The V segment lost 5 bases and the J segment 12 bases; nucleotides outside the gene matches: 16. The CDR3 length is 15 residues. Germline values: CDR1 SGHNT, CDR2 YENEEA. The CDR3 DNA reads TGTGCCAGCAGCGGATGGGACTACCTAGGCGGGGGGCAGTTCTTC. Its translation is CASSGWDYLGGGQFF. The entire variable domain, with the rest obtained from reference TRBV11-3 and TRBJ2-1, is as follows: EAGVVQSPRYKIIEKKQPVAFWCNPISGHNTLYWYLQNLGQGPELLIRYENEEAVDDSQLPKDRFSAERLKGVDSTLKIQPAELGDSAVYLCASSGWDYLGGGQFFGPGTRLTVL.

This clonotype was detected ten times or more. This chain joins TRBV4-2 and TRBJ1-1, with D hard to call. Trimming stripped 7 bases from V and 6 bases from J, with 12 bases between. There are 12 residues in the CDR3. Germline lookup yields CDR1 LGHNA and CDR2 YNFKEQ. This CDR3 is CASMNTRAEAFF. DNA for the CDR3: TGTGCCAGCATGAACACTCGGGCTGAAGCTTTCTTT.

The V and J genes are TRBV12-3 or TRBV12-4 and TRBJ2-1, with 8 bases identical to TRBD1. V was pared by 4 bases and J by 7 bases, with 12 bases of the junction left unmatched. This CDR3 has 16 residues. The CDR3 DNA is TGTGCCAGCAGTTCCTACCGGGACAGGTCTAGGAATGAGCAGTTCTTC. As protein: CASSSYRDRSRNEQFF.

This clonotype occurred many times. CDR3 bases: TGTGCCAGCAGCGCGGTTGGGCGGGACGAGCAGTACTTC. Translation gives CASSAVGRDEQYF. V gene TRBV9 combines with J gene TRBJ2-7; D is perhaps TRBD2 (5 bases). V gave up 3 bases and J gave up 5 bases, with 12 bases separating them. Germline V gene sequence: CDR1 SGDLS, CDR2 YYNGEE. CDR3 length: 13 amino acids.

This clonotype showed up just a few times. This rearrangement joins TRBV5-4 to TRBJ2-5, with 14 nucleotides matching TRBD2. The CDR3 consists of 16 residues. J gave up 5 bases and V 4 bases, and 7 bases lay outside the gene matches. The V gene's germline CDR1 is SGHNT and CDR2 YYREEE (reference sequence). The CDR3: CASSPVGLAGVETQYF. The DNA for the CDR3 is TGTGCCAGCAGCCCCGTGGGACTAGCGGGAGTGGAGACCCAGTACTTC.

This clonotype came up many times. The rearrangement uses TRBV7-3 and TRBJ1-2; D unresolved. The CDR3 is 12 residues long. Between the trimmed V and J ends, which lost 3 bases and 9 bases, there was a span of 11 bases. CDR1 is SGHTA and CDR2 is FQGTGA in the germline V gene. This CDR3 is CASSFEGGSYTF. The CDR3 region has the DNA TGTGCCAGCAGCTTTGAGGGAGGGAGCTACACCTTC.

This clonotype was observed a handful of times. The chain is built from TRBV4-3 and TRBJ1-6; D gene unclear. V shed 1 base and J shed 5 bases, with 9 bases lying between them. Germline assignment: CDR1 LGHNA and CDR2 YSLEER. The CDR3 runs 15 residues. CDR3 sequence: CASSQVSGDNSPLHF. In DNA form, the CDR3 reads TGCGCCAGCAGCCAAGTTTCTGGGGATAATTCACCCCTCCACTTT.

This clonotype was counted only a few times. The chain recombines TRBV18 with TRBJ2-3, with TRBD1 matching over 10 bases. V trimming: 3 bases; J trimming: 4 bases; junction bases outside the gene matches: 7. This CDR3 contains 16 residues. Germline V gene sequence: CDR1 KGHSH, CDR2 LQKENI. The CDR3 loop is CASSPQDRGLADTQYF. The CDR3 DNA is TGTGCCAGCTCACCGCAAGACAGGGGGCTAGCAGATACGCAGTATTTT.

The table lists this clonotype with a few counts. This rearrangement joins TRBV14 to TRBJ2-2, with D unresolved. The CDR3 has 14 residues. Between the trimmed V and J ends, which lost 0 bases and 8 bases, there was a span of 10 bases. CDR1 and CDR2 from the germline V gene are SGHDN and FVKESK. The CDR3 DNA sequence: TGTGCCAGCAGCCAAGATTTGTCTTGGGGGGAGCTGTTTTTT. It encodes CASSQDLSWGELFF. The full variable domain, completed using reference TRBV14 and TRBJ2-2, is EAGVTQFPSHSVIEKGQTVTLRCDPISGHDNLYWYRRVMGKEIKFLLHFVKESKQDESGMPNNRFLAERTGGTYSTLKVQPAELEDSGVYFCASSQDLSWGELFFGEGSRLTVL.

The sample holds many counts of this clonotype. The chain carries TRBV19 and TRBJ1-5; 7 nucleotides agree with TRBD1. V dropped 4 bases and J dropped 4; count of bases not matched to a gene: 7. This CDR3 has 15 residues. The germline gives CDR1 LNHDA, CDR2 SQIVND (reference sequence). DNA for the CDR3: TGTGCCAGTAGTAGGAGTGGACAGGAGAATCAGCCCCAGCATTTT. Encoded protein: CASSRSGQENQPQHF.

The chain couples TRBV7-9 to TRBJ2-1; D is uncertain. CDR1 is SEHNR, CDR2 FQNEAQ, per germline (reference sequence). The CDR3 is 12 residues long. V dropped 4 bases and J dropped 9 bases, with 10 bases sitting between them. CDR3 sequence (DNA): TGTGCCAGCAGCTCCCCGACCGGTGAGCAGTTCTTC. Amino acid sequence: CASSSPTGEQFF.